The following is a TCR beta chain sequence with its context. These data originate in a study of T cells in Graves' hyperthyroidism and ophthalmopathy. An absence of ophthalmopathy progression within 18 months meant stable Graves' hyperthyroidism. What was amplified from RNA transcripts were TCR beta CDR3 regions. The HTBI primer set served for first-round RT-PCR of the TCR CDR3. TCRdb fed the multiplex PCR reads into MiXCR, producing one record per CDR3 protein. Of some 360,000 distinct CDR3 sequences detected, over 11% appear once; the ten largest clones hold roughly 11%. V dropped 3 bases and J dropped 7 bases, with 16 bases sitting between them. This CDR3 has 14 amino acids. Germline CDR1 SGHVS, CDR2 FNYEAQ.

J is TRBJ2-7 and V is TRBV7-6, with D possibly matching TRBD2 (6 bases). This receptor was identified in a woman aged 55-70 years with Graves' hyperthyroidism. The source material was blood. CDR3 protein: CASSLTPGVGEQYF. DNA of the CDR3: TGTGCCAGCAGCTTGACTCCGGGGGTGGGGGAGCAGTACTTC.